The entry below describes one T cell receptor (beta chain). Its antigen remains unidentified. These data are taken from a study of T cell responses to AZD1222 COVID-19 vaccine. Findings of the study overall: Clonal diversity was possibly underestimated, and the donors were mostly white British, with more females. Regions 160-218 and 743-854 dominated among vaccine-associated CD4 TCRs spanning spike. The reported proportion of spike-specific TCRs targeting unmutated variant regions was nearly half.

Profiled with immunoSEQ multiplex PCR; TCRdb holds only in-frame clones, not every one. The sample includes tens of thousands of clones, about 86% seen only once; the top ten take about 9.3%. Germline CDR1 is SGHTS and CDR2 is YDEGEE. CDR3 size: 16 residues. Trimming cost V 4 bases and J 3 bases; bases outside gene matches: 10. Sample: peripheral blood, taken on day 0 of MenACWY control vaccination. The TCR comes from an adult in good health. The V call is TRBV5-8, the J call TRBJ1-5, with 7 bases identical to TRBD1. Here the CDR3 DNA reads TGTGCCAGCAGCCCCTCTGACAGGGAAAACAATCAGCCCCAGCATTTT. It encodes CASSPSDRENNQPQHF.